This T cell receptor (beta chain) was observed in a study of CD8+CD57+ T cells in acquired aplastic anemia. The CDR3 has 14 residues. Germline CDR1 KGHSH, CDR2 LQKENI. The ends lost 5 bases at V and 3 bases at J; junction bases unmatched: 7. In its sample, this clonotype was seen many times. Genomic DNA, serving as template, underwent TCR beta VDJ and CDR3 profiling. One entry per CDR3 protein results from TCRdb running MiXCR on the reads. Seen here are approximately 130,000 distinct CDR3 sequences, less than 45% observed once, and the top ten hold 8% to 9%. The sample comprised sorted CD4+, CD8+, or CD8+CD57+ T cells (not recorded which) from PBMCs. The rearrangement uses TRBV18 and TRBJ2-7; 7 nucleotides agree with TRBD2. This sequence originates from a human donor in good health, serving as a control. For the CDR3, the DNA is TGTGCCAGCTCAGCACTAGCGACGAGCTACGAGCAGTACTTC. Amino acid sequence: CASSALATSYEQYF.